The source of this T cell receptor beta chain is a study of CD8 T cells in Susac syndrome. Note on this clonotype: Its antigen is undetermined.

An amount of RNA that ranged from roughly 0.45 to 1 ug was reverse transcribed with random hexamers. The TCR beta CDR3 was amplified by immunoSEQ multiplex PCR across 54 Vbeta, 13 Jbeta. MiXCR was run by TCRdb on the immunoSEQ multiplex PCR reads, yielding one entry per CDR3 protein. The table lists approximately 19,000 distinct CDR3 sequences, around 95% of them singletons. Study-wide findings and caveats: As the study acknowledged, the number of individuals who were part of its TCR sequencing and HLA analysis was relatively small.

Trimming shortened V by 0 bases and J by 8 bases, and 8 bases separated the two germline ends. In germline, CDR1 is MNHEY, CDR2 SMNVEV (reference sequence). This CDR3 is built from 13 residues. The sequence came from a human donor in good health. The J gene is TRBJ2-1, the V gene TRBV27; D uncertain. The specimen sequenced was CD8+ T cells from PBMCs. This chain's CDR3 is CASSLSTSYEQFF. DNA of the CDR3: TGTGCCAGCAGTTTATCTACCTCTTATGAGCAGTTCTTC.